Listed below are T cell receptor beta chains from one sample, sequenced in a study of T cell changes during pregnancy in multiple sclerosis. Clones were sequenced by immunoSEQ multiplex PCR, and TCRdb holds only the in-frame ones, with some missing. The sample has under 85,000 clones, roughly nine tenths seen once. The material sequenced was CD4+ T cells from peripheral blood mononuclear cells, taken in the third trimester of pregnancy. The receptor set was obtained from a female donor in good health, enrolled as a control in a pregnancy study. The CDR3 runs from the conserved cysteine through the conserved F or W. The D gene is left open where the match is weak. Rows give clone size only sometimes, using once, few, many, or a class for an expanded clone.

size	D	V	J	DNA	CDR3
.	TRBD1	TRBV6-6	TRBJ2-3	TGTGCCAGCAGCACTCCGGGACAGGTGGACACAGATACGCAGTATTTT	CASSTPGQVDTDTQYF
few	TRBD1	TRBV30	TRBJ1-6	TGTGCCTTGGGACAGGTTAATTCACCCCTCCACTTT	CALGQVNSPLHF
.	TRBD1	TRBV5-1	TRBJ1-1	TGCGCCAGCAGCTTGGATGCAGGGGGCCCAACTTTGAACACTGAAGCTTTCTTT	CASSLDAGGPTLNTEAFF
.	TRBD2	TRBV5-1	TRBJ2-7	TGCGCCAGCAGCTTGGCTACTAGCGGGGGCCAAAGCTCCTACGAGCAGTACTTC	CASSLATSGGQSSYEQYF
.	.	TRBV7-8	TRBJ1-2	TGTGCCAGCAGCTTAGAACAGCACTATGGCTACACCTTC	CASSLEQHYGYTF
.	.	TRBV2	TRBJ1-5	TGTGCCAGCAGTGAACGGCCTACAGCCCAGCATTTT	CASSERPTAQHF
.	.	TRBV5-6	TRBJ1-5	TGTGCCAGCAGCTTAAATATAGGGGGCAATCAGCCCCAGCATTTT	CASSLNIGGNQPQHF
.	.	TRBV5-6	TRBJ2-5	TGTGCCAGCAGCTTGGAAGGAAGGGCAGGAGGGACCCAGTACTTC	CASSLEGRAGGTQYF
.	TRBD1	TRBV6-5	TRBJ1-2	TGTGCCAGCAGTAAACAGGGGGTCTATGGCTACACCTTC	CASSKQGVYGYTF
.	TRBD1	TRBV5-5	TRBJ1-1	TGTGCCAGCAGCCTGACAGGGTTTGGAAACACTGAAGCTTTCTTT	CASSLTGFGNTEAFF
once	.	TRBV30	TRBJ2-2	TGTGCCTGGAAACAGGCCGTCAACACCGGGGAGCTGTTTTTT	CAWKQAVNTGELFF
once	TRBD1	TRBV19	TRBJ2-7	TGTGCCAGTAGTATGGGACAGGGATACGAGCAGTACTTC	CASSMGQGYEQYF
.	TRBD2	TRBV30	TRBJ2-7	TGTGCCTGGTCCGGGACTAGCCTACCCCTCTCCTACGAGCAGTACTTC	CAWSGTSLPLSYEQYF
few	.	TRBV7-2	TRBJ1-1	TGTGCCAGCAGCTTTGAAGTGAGAACTGAAGCTTTCTTT	CASSFEVRTEAFF
.	TRBD1	TRBV19	TRBJ2-1	TGTGCCAGTAGTCCAACTCGACAGGGGGCGCAAGCCAATGAGCAGTTCTTC	CASSPTRQGAQANEQFF
.	.	TRBV4-3	TRBJ1-2	TGCGCCAGCAGCCAAGATGGGGGGGTCAGGGAGGGCTACACCTTC	CASSQDGGVREGYTF
.	.	TRBV4-2	TRBJ1-3	TGTGCCAGCAGCCGGGAGTTCTCTGGAAACACCATATATTTT	CASSREFSGNTIYF
.	TRBD1	TRBV28	TRBJ2-1	TGTGCCAGCAGTTTCTCAGGGCAGGGGGCATTGGATGAGCAGTTCTTC	CASSFSGQGALDEQFF
once	.	TRBV6-4	TRBJ2-7	TGTGCCAGCAGCAAAATGGACAGCTACGAGCAGTACTTC	CASSKMDSYEQYF
.	TRBD2	TRBV11-3	TRBJ2-1	TGTGCCAGCAGCCGAGAAGGCGGGGGGCCTGTGGCGGGAGTCTTC	CASSREGGGPVAGVF
.	TRBD1	TRBV12-5	TRBJ1-4	TGTGCTAGTGGTTACACCGGGACAGGGACCTTTTTT	CASGYTGTGTFF
.	TRBD1	TRBV11-3	TRBJ2-7	TGTGCCAGCAGCCCCCGGGACAGATTCTACGAGCAGTACTTC	CASSPRDRFYEQYF
.	.	TRBV6-1	TRBJ2-3	TGTGCCAGCAGTGAAAGCCAGGGGCTCGGCACAGATACGCAGTATTTT	CASSESQGLGTDTQYF
few	.	TRBV5-6	TRBJ1-6	TGTGCCAGCACCTTAGGAGACAGTGTCTCACCCCTCCACTTT	CASTLGDSVSPLHF
.	TRBD1	TRBV7-9	TRBJ2-7	TGTGCCAGCATCGGCACGGGACAGGGGTTCTACGAGCAGTACTTC	CASIGTGQGFYEQYF
.	TRBD1	TRBV30	TRBJ2-7	TGTGCCTGGAATCCCGGGACAGGGATACTCTACGAGCAGTACTTC	CAWNPGTGILYEQYF
.	.	TRBV9	TRBJ2-7	TGTGCCAGCAGCGTATCGGGACACATCTCCTACGAGCAGTACTTC	CASSVSGHISYEQYF
.	TRBD1	TRBV9	TRBJ2-7	TGTGCCAGCAGCGTCGGTTCCGGGACAGGTCTAACCTACGAGCAGTACTTC	CASSVGSGTGLTYEQYF
.	TRBD1	TRBV6-5	TRBJ2-7	TGTGCCAGCAGTAGGGACAGGGACTTTTTCTACGAGCAGTACTTC	CASSRDRDFFYEQYF
.	.	TRBV19	TRBJ1-2	TGTGCCAGTAGCGGGGTCACTAACTATGGCTACACCTTC	CASSGVTNYGYTF
once	.	TRBV7-2	TRBJ2-4	TGTGCCAGCAGCTTAGAGGGGTTGCAGAACATTCAGTACTTC	CASSLEGLQNIQYF
.	.	TRBV4-3	TRBJ2-1	TGCGCCAGCGCCCGTAGTACTTCTACTGAGCAGTTCTTC	CASARSTSTEQFF
.	TRBD1	TRBV7-2	TRBJ2-5	TGTGCCAGCAGCCCCACGGGACAGTCCCAAGAGACCCAGTACTTC	CASSPTGQSQETQYF
.	.	TRBV30	TRBJ1-2	TGTGCCTGGAGTGTACAGCGGGGCTACACCTTC	CAWSVQRGYTF
.	.	TRBV6-4	TRBJ1-5	TGTGCCAGCAGTGACTCCTCGAACGACAGCCATGGCAATCAGCCCCAGCATTTT	CASSDSSNDSHGNQPQHF
.	.	TRBV11-3	TRBJ1-1	TGTGCCAGCAGCTCTAACAGGGACACTGAAGCTTTCTTT	CASSSNRDTEAFF
.	TRBD2	TRBV9	TRBJ2-2	TGTGCCAGCAGCTTATTAGCGGGGGGACAGAACACCGGGGAGCTGTTTTTT	CASSLLAGGQNTGELFF